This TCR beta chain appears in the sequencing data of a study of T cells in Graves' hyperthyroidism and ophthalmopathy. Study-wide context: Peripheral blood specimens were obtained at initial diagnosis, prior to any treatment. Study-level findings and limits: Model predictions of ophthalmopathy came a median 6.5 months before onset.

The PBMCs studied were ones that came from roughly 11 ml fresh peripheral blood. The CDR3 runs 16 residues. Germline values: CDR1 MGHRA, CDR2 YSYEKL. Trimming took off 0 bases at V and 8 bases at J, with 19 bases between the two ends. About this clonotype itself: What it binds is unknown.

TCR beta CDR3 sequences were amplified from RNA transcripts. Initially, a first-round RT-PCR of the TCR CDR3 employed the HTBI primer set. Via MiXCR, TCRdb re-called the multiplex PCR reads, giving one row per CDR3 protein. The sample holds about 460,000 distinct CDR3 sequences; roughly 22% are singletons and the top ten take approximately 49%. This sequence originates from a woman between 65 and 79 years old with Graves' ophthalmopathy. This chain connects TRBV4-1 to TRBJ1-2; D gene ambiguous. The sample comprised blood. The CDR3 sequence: CASSQEERGGIWGYTF. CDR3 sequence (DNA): TGCGCCAGCAGCCAAGAGGAGAGAGGAGGGATTTGGGGCTACACCTTC.